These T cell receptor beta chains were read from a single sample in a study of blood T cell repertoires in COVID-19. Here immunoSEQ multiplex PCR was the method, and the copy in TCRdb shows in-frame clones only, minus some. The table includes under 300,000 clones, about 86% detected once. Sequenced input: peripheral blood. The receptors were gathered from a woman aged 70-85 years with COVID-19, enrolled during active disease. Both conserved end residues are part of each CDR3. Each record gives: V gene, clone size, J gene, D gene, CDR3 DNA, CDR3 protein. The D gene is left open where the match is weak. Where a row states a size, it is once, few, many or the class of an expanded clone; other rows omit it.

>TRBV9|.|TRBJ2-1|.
TGTGCCAGCAGCGTAGGGCTAGCCCGAGAGCAGTTCTTC
CASSVGLAREQFF
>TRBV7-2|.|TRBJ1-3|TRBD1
TGTGCCAGCAGAAATGACAGGGGACCTGGAAACACCATATATTTT
CASRNDRGPGNTIYF
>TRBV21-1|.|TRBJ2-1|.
TGTGCCAGCAGCCAAGCCCGGTACAATGAGCAGTTCTTC
CASSQARYNEQFF
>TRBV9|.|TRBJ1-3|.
TGTGCCAGCACCAGAGAGGTCTCTGGAAACACCATATATTTT
CASTREVSGNTIYF
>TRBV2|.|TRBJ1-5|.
TGTGCCAGCAGTGAAGCGGAGGGAAATCAGCCCCAGCATTTT
CASSEAEGNQPQHF
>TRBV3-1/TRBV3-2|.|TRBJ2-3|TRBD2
TGTGCCAGCAGATGGCTAGCGGGGGGGGGAAATACGCAGTATTTT
CASRWLAGGGNTQYF
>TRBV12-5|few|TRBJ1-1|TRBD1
TGTGCTAGTGGTTTGGTTACAGGGGAGGCGGCTTTCTTT
CASGLVTGEAAFF
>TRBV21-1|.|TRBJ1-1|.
TGTGCCAGCAGCTCGGGGGGGGCAGGCTACACTGAAGCTTTCTTT
CASSSGGAGYTEAFF
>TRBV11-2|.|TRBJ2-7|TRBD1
TGTGCCAGCAGCCCAGCCCCCTCCGGGACAGGGGTATTCGAGCAGTACTTC
CASSPAPSGTGVFEQYF
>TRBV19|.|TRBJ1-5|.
TGTGCCAGTAGTGGCCTTAATCAGCCCCAGCATTTT
CASSGLNQPQHF
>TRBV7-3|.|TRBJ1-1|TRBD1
TGTGCCAGCAGCTTAGTTGGGACAGGTAGTGGAGAAGCTTTCTTT
CASSLVGTGSGEAFF
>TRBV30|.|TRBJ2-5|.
TGTGCCCAAAGTAGGAGGGCGGAGACCCAGTACTTC
CAQSRRAETQYF
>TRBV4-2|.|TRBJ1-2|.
TGTGCCAGCAGCCAAGAAAAGGGAGCGGGTGGCTACACCTTC
CASSQEKGAGGYTF
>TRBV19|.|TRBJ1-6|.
TGTGCCAGTAGTTTCTGGACGGACAGAAATTCACCCCTCCACTTT
CASSFWTDRNSPLHF
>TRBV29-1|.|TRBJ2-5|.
TGCAGCGTTGAAGGCGTTTTAAAGACCCAGTACTTC
CSVEGVLKTQYF
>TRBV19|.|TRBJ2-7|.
TGTGCCACTTCCCGGACAGAGGTCTCCTACGAGCAGTACTTC
CATSRTEVSYEQYF
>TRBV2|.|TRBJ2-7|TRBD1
TGTGCCACCCAACGGGACAGGGAACTGAACTTC
CATQRDRELNF
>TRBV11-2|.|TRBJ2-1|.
TGTGCCAGCAGCGCGGGACTCCAGGAGGCCTACAATGAGCAGTTCTTC
CASSAGLQEAYNEQFF
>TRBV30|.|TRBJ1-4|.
TGTGCCTGGAGTGTATGGGGGGACCGAGACGTTGAAAAACTGTTTTTT
CAWSVWGDRDVEKLFF
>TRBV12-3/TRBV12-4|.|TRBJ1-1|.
TGTGCCAGCAGTTTTAACAGGGAAGCTTTCTTT
CASSFNREAFF
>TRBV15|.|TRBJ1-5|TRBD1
TGTGCCACCAGCAGGGACAGGGGGAATCAGCCCCAGCATTTT
CATSRDRGNQPQHF
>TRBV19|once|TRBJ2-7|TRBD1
TGTGCCAGTAGCAATTTCCGGGACAGCAATTCCTACGAGCAGTACTTC
CASSNFRDSNSYEQYF
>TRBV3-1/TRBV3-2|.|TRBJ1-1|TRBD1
TGTGCCAGCAGCCCCCAGGGGGCTTTGAACACTGAAGCTTTCTTT
CASSPQGALNTEAFF
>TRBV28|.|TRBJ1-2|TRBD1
TGTGCCAGCAGTTTACTAGGGGGACAGGGGTATGGCTACACCTTC
CASSLLGGQGYGYTF
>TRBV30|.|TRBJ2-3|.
TGTGCCTGGAAGGCGGAAACCCGCACAGATACGCAGTATTTT
CAWKAETRTDTQYF
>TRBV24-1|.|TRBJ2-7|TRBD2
TGTGCCACCAGTGGGGGGGGCGAGCAGTACTTC
CATSGGGEQYF
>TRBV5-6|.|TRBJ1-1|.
TGTGCCAGCAGCTTGGGGGGCGCGTACACTGAAGCTTTCTTT
CASSLGGAYTEAFF
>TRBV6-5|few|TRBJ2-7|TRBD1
TGTGCCAGCAGTTCACCCGGACAGGGGCGCCTGGGCGAGCAGTACTTC
CASSSPGQGRLGEQYF
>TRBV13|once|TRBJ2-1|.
TGTGCCAGCAGCGTACAGGGAAGAGAGCAGTTCTTC
CASSVQGREQFF
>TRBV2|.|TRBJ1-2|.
TGTGCCAGCAGTGAAGGGCAGGGGATCTATGGCTACACCTTC
CASSEGQGIYGYTF
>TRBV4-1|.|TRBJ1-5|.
TGCGCCAGCAGCCAAGAAGGGCAGGAGGGCTTTAGGGGCAGCAATCAGCCCCAGCATTTT
CASSQEGQEGFRGSNQPQHF
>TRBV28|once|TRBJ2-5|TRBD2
TGTGCCAGCAGGAGAATCGGACTAGCTCCTCGGACCCAGTACTTC
CASRRIGLAPRTQYF
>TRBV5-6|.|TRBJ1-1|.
TGTGCCAGCAGCTTGGGACAAATTGAAGCTTTCTTT
CASSLGQIEAFF
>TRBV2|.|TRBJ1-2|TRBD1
TGTGCCAGCACTACACAGGGGCTGAACTCACCTAACTATGGCTACACCTTC
CASTTQGLNSPNYGYTF
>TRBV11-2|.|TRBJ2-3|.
TGTGCCAGCAGCCCCAGGGGTACGCAGTATTTT
CASSPRGTQYF
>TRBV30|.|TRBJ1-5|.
TGTGCCTGGAGGAACGGACAGTCTAGCAATCAGCCCCAGCATTTT
CAWRNGQSSNQPQHF
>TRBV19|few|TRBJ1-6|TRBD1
TGTGCCAGTAGGACCGGGACAGGGGTTTCACCCCTCCACTTT
CASRTGTGVSPLHF